The 18 T cell receptor beta chains listed next were all sequenced from one sample in a study of cytomegalovirus exposure and HLA in healthy donors. Measured with immunoSEQ multiplex PCR; TCRdb has only the in-frame clones, and not every one. The sample yields about 160,000 clones, roughly nine tenths seen once. Sequenced: PBMCs. The source is a woman between 25 and 40 years old in good health and CMV-seronegative.

This clone appeared a single time. The rearrangement uses TRBV13 and TRBJ1-3; D not resolved. This CDR3 region has 15 residues. V was shortened by 0 bases and J by 2 bases, with 8 bases between the two germline ends. Germline V gene sequence: CDR1 PRHDT, CDR2 FYEKMQ (reference sequence). The CDR3 spells CASSLGSSTGNTIYF. The CDR3 bases are TGTGCCAGCAGCTTAGGCTCATCCACTGGAAACACCATATATTTT.

The CDR3 here is CASSPLLSGATDTQYF. The CDR3 DNA reads as TGCGCCAGCAGCCCACTGTTGAGCGGGGCCACAGATACGCAGTATTTT. V is TRBV5-1 and J is TRBJ2-3; 7 nucleotides match TRBD2. The CDR3 is made up of 16 amino acids. CDR1 and CDR2 (germline): SGHRS, YFSETQ. Trimming cost V 4 bases and J 2 bases; bases outside gene matches: 10.

The CDR3 is CASSRNGRARSYEQYF. The CDR3 DNA sequence: TGTGCCAGCAGCAGAAACGGGCGGGCCCGGTCCTACGAGCAGTACTTC. The chain is built from TRBV21-1 and TRBJ2-7; TRBD2, the table's D call, lacks a check against the DNA. TRBV21-1 is termed a pseudogene. The length of the CDR3 is 16 residues.

This clone is a singleton in its sample. This chain links TRBV2 with TRBJ2-5, with TRBD1 matching over 9 bases. The trim removed 6 bases at V and 4 bases at J, leaving 0 bases unmatched. This CDR3 contains 12 residues. Germline assignment: CDR1 SNHLY and CDR2 FYNNEI. CDR3 loop: CASRQGAETQYF. CDR3 bases: TGTGCCAGCAGACAGGGGGCAGAGACCCAGTACTTC.

The chain couples TRBV5-6 to TRBJ1-1; D gene uncertain. The CDR3 covers 12 residues. Germline V gene sequence: CDR1 SGHDT, CDR2 YYEEEE. Trimming cost V 4 bases and J 9 bases, with 13 bases left between them. The CDR3 sequence is CASSLDSRKAFF. The CDR3 DNA follows: TGTGCCAGCAGCCTGGACTCCCGAAAAGCTTTCTTT. Full variable domain (remainder filled in from reference TRBV5-6 and TRBJ1-1): DAGVTQSPTHLIKTRGQQVTLRCSPKSGHDTVSWYQQALGQGPQFIFQYYEEEERQRGNFPDRFSGHQFPNYSSELNVNALLLGDSALYLCASSLDSRKAFFGQGTRLTVV.

V is TRBV4-3 and J is TRBJ2-7; tentatively, D is TRBD1 (5 bases). Looked up from germline, CDR1 is LGHNA and CDR2 is YSLEER. V was pared by 0 bases and J by 2 bases, with 14 bases between. The CDR3 contains 16 residues. The CDR3 region is CASSQDIDRPTYEQYF. DNA for the CDR3: TGCGCCAGCAGCCAAGATATCGACAGACCAACCTACGAGCAGTACTTC.

This chain links TRBV5-6 with TRBJ2-7; 11 nucleotides align to TRBD2. The CDR3 consists of 16 residues. V gave up 4 bases and J gave up 4 bases; unmatched junction bases: 10. Germline CDR1 is SGHDT and CDR2 is YYEEEE. The CDR3 region has the DNA TGTGCCAGCAGCATTCTCTCTAGCGGGGGGCTTTACGAGCAGTACTTC. Its protein product is CASSILSSGGLYEQYF.

The chain carries TRBV11-2 and TRBJ2-1; no firm D call. There are 13 residues in the CDR3. Germline loops: CDR1 SGHAT, CDR2 FQNNGV. V lost 5 bases, J lost 6 bases, and 11 bases lay in between. CDR3 sequence: CASSHGSGNEQFF. CDR3 bases: TGTGCCAGCAGCCATGGGTCGGGCAATGAGCAGTTCTTC.

This chain links TRBV9 with TRBJ1-1; D is ambiguous. The ends were cut back, 1 base at V and 1 base at J, with 11 bases in the middle. Germline-derived CDR1 and CDR2 are SGDLS and YYNGEE. CDR3 length equals 15 residues. The CDR3 nucleotides read TGTGCCAGCAGCGTACTTGCAGGCTCGAACACTGAAGCTTTCTTT. Its translation: CASSVLAGSNTEAFF. Full variable domain (outside the CDR3, taken from reference TRBV9 and TRBJ1-1): DSGVTQTPKHLITATGQRVTLRCSPRSGDLSVYWYQQSLDQGLQFLIQYYNGEERAKGNILERFSAQQFPDLHSELNLSSLELGDSALYFCASSVLAGSNTEAFFGQGTRLTVV.

This clone has more than one count but fewer than ten. The genes are TRBV5-4 and TRBJ2-7; D uncertain. Germline V gene sequence: CDR1 SGHNT, CDR2 YYREEE (reference sequence). CDR3 length: 13 amino acids. V lost 0 bases and J 3 bases, leaving 7 bases between the germline ends. The CDR3 reads CASSLALDYEQYF. The CDR3 nucleotides are TGTGCCAGCAGCTTGGCGCTGGACTACGAGCAGTACTTC.

This clone appeared a few times. V and J are TRBV19 and TRBJ1-5, with no clear D. Germline V gene lookup returns CDR1 LNHDA and CDR2 SQIVND (reference sequence). CDR3 length: 12 amino acids. V was pared by 7 bases and J by 7 bases, with 11 bases between. CDR3 loop: CASTISAQPQHF. The DNA for the CDR3 is TGTGCCAGTACCATCTCCGCCCAGCCCCAGCATTTT. The complete variable domain, with remaining parts taken from reference TRBV19 and TRBJ1-5, reads DGGITQSPKYLFRKEGQNVTLSCEQNLNHDAMYWYRQDPGQGLRLIYYSQIVNDFQKGDIAEGYSVSREKKESFPLTVTSAQKNPTAFYLCASTISAQPQHFGDGTRLSIL.

This clone appeared once. The chain links TRBV7-9 to TRBJ1-1; 9 bases are a match to TRBD1. The ends lost 1 base at V and 9 bases at J; junction bases unmatched: 6. The CDR3 length is 14 residues. CDR1 is SEHNR and CDR2 is FQNEAQ in the germline V gene (reference sequence). The CDR3 DNA is TGTGCCAGCAGCTTAGTGGGACAGGGTGAGCAAGCTTTCTTT. Its protein is CASSLVGQGEQAFF.

The chain combines TRBV4-3 with TRBJ2-3; 9 bases fit TRBD2. The CDR3 runs to 17 residues. CDR1 LGHNA and CDR2 YSLEER come from the germline V gene. Trimming cost V 0 bases and J 3 bases; bases outside gene matches: 7. CDR3 residues: CASSQEGSSGVTDTQYF. CDR3 bases: TGCGCCAGCAGCCAAGAGGGCTCTAGCGGGGTGACAGATACGCAGTATTTT.

This clone has a single count. The rearrangement links TRBV27 to TRBJ2-7; D remains ambiguous. V was pared by 5 bases and J by 4 bases, with 6 bases between. There are 11 residues in the CDR3. CDR1 is MNHEY, CDR2 SMNVEV, per germline (reference sequence). Written as DNA, the CDR3 is TGTGCCAGCAGTGACTTTTACGAGCAGTACTTC. Residues: CASSDFYEQYF.

The chain has TRBV28 and TRBJ2-5, with no clear D. The CDR3 runs to 14 residues. In germline, CDR1 is MDHEN, CDR2 SYDVKM. V gave up 7 bases and J gave up 4 bases, with 16 bases separating them. The CDR3 sequence is CASTSRLAGETQYF. The CDR3, as DNA: TGTGCCAGCACGAGCCGACTTGCTGGAGAGACCCAGTACTTC.

J is TRBJ1-5 and V is TRBV7-8, with 7 bases lining up with TRBD1. V shed 0 bases and J 9 bases; nucleotides not matched to a gene: 2. The CDR3 is 13 amino acids. CDR1 SGHVS and CDR2 FQNEAQ come from the germline V gene. The CDR3 coding sequence is TGTGCCAGCAGCTTAGCAGGGGGCCCGCCCCAGCATTTT. Translating gives CASSLAGGPPQHF. The complete variable domain, with remaining parts taken from reference TRBV7-8 and TRBJ1-5, reads GAGVSQSPRYKVAKRGQDVALRCDPISGHVSLFWYQQALGQGPEFLTYFQNEAQLDKSGLPSDRFFAERPEGSVSTLKIQRTQQEDSAVYLCASSLAGGPPQHFGDGTRLSIL.

J is TRBJ1-3 and V is TRBV9; maybe TRBD1 (6 bases). Deletions cut 2 bases from V and 0 bases from J, with 9 bases between. Germline V gene sequence: CDR1 SGDLS, CDR2 YYNGEE. This CDR3 region has 15 residues. In nucleotides, the CDR3 is TGTGCCAGCAGCGTGGACAGTACCTCTGGAAACACCATATATTTT. Encoded protein: CASSVDSTSGNTIYF.

The chain is built from TRBV6-6 and TRBJ2-5; D uncertain. Germline V gives CDR1 MNHNY, CDR2 SVGAGI (reference sequence). Trimming took off 4 bases at V and 5 bases at J, with 5 bases between the two ends. This CDR3 is 11 amino acids long. The DNA for the CDR3 is TGTGCCAGCAGTTCCGGGGAGACCCAGTACTTC. It encodes CASSSGETQYF.